The source of this TCR beta chain is a study of patients and donors after allogeneic stem cell transplantation (dated by TCRdb to 2020 to 2022). A note on this clonotype: Its antigen is still unknown. No base quality values were provided; no much bigger clone lies one nucleotide off.

The library was produced with RT-PCR. Sequencing instrument: NextSeq 550. Through fastp at Q25 and MiXCR, TCRdb rebuilt clones from the public reads, retaining in-frame beta chains. Under each unique CDR3 protein, matching rows form one entry showing the most common genes and DNA. The sample table holds some 880,000 distinct CDR3 sequences, of which roughly 18% were seen once. Around 6% of the sample is held by the ten biggest clonotypes. In the germline V gene, CDR1 corresponds to KGHDR and CDR2 to SFDVKD. Trimming removed 3 bases from V and 0 bases from J; the gene matches leave 11 bases unexplained. Inclusive of the bounding cysteine and phenylalanine, the CDR3 is 18 residues long. The only DNA kept is the CDR3, 54 bases in frame from the first base.

This TCR was sampled from a human donor who was either an allogeneic HSCT recipient or a stem cell or donor lymphocyte infusion donor (not recorded which). It is not recorded whose cells these are; they may come from a transplant donor. The chain was built from TRBV24-1 and TRBJ2-3, and TRBD1 aligns with 7 junction nucleotides. Sequenced sample: blood, either unsorted or a sorted T cell fraction (not recorded which). The CDR3 region has the sequence CATSDTQRQGTSTDTQYF. The sequence in DNA is TGTGCCACCAGTGATACCCAACGACAGGGCACTAGCACAGATACGCAGTATTTT.